The 8 T cell receptor beta chains presented below share a single source sample, sequenced in a study of memory CD4+ T cells and cytomegalovirus serostatus. The sort gate was single viable CD3+CD4+CD8-CD45RO+ cells for memory CD4+ T cells. Assay used: immunoSEQ multiplex PCR; TCRdb lists only in-frame clones, some missing. This table has around 50,000 clones, roughly 80% appearing once. Sequencing input: memory CD4+ T cells from blood. These receptors all come from an adult in good health and CMV-seronegative.

The rearrangement links TRBV28 to TRBJ2-3; 11 bases agree with TRBD2. Germline CDR1 MDHEN, CDR2 SYDVKM. With 6 bases clipped from V and 4 bases from J, the junction kept 6 bases outside the gene matches. CDR3 length equals 15 residues. The CDR3 spells CASRASGRLADTQYF. The CDR3 DNA reads as TGTGCCAGCAGGGCTAGCGGGAGGCTCGCAGATACGCAGTATTTT.

The CDR3 reads CASTIGLADTYEQYF. CDR3 sequence (DNA): TGTGCCAGCACTATCGGACTAGCTGATACCTACGAGCAGTACTTC. V usage is TRBV6-1 and J usage is TRBJ2-7; 8 nucleotides agree with TRBD2. The CDR3 has 15 residues. Trimming at V came to 7 bases and at J to 2 bases, leaving 10 bases not matched to a gene. CDR1 is MNHNS, CDR2 SASEGT, per germline.

The chain uses TRBV19 and TRBJ2-7; D not certain. The germline gives CDR1 LNHDA, CDR2 SQIVND (reference sequence). The V gene lost 6 bases and the J gene lost 6 bases, with 12 bases spanning the gap. The CDR3 is 12 amino acids. CDR3 residues: CASSQPPGEQYF. CDR3 bases: TGTGCCAGTAGCCAGCCTCCCGGCGAGCAGTACTTC.

This clone occurred a few times. The rearrangement uses TRBV10-3 and TRBJ2-5; TRBD2 might be the D (5 bases). Germline-derived CDR1 and CDR2 are ENHRY and SYGVKD. V was trimmed by 9 bases and J by 9 bases, leaving 8 bases between them. The CDR3 consists of 9 residues. CDR3 sequence: CAIGLPQYF. The CDR3 DNA sequence: TGTGCCATAGGACTCCCCCAGTACTTC.

This chain uses TRBV7-2 with TRBJ2-3, with D maybe TRBD2 (5 bases). The germline CDR1 and CDR2 sequences are SGHTA and FQGNSA. This CDR3 spans 14 amino acids. With 5 bases removed from V and 2 bases from J, the gap between germline ends came to 11 bases. CDR3 sequence: CASSTGKSTDTQYF. DNA for the CDR3: TGTGCCAGCAGCACGGGAAAGTCCACAGATACGCAGTATTTT.

J is TRBJ1-2 and V is TRBV29-1; D remains ambiguous. V gave up 5 bases and J gave up 8 bases, with 12 bases separating them. The germline gives CDR1 SQVTM, CDR2 ANQGSEA. This CDR3 comprises 11 residues. The CDR3 region is CSVSGNGGYTF. CDR3 DNA sequence: TGCAGCGTTTCGGGGAACGGAGGCTACACCTTC.

The chain uses TRBV5-6 and TRBJ1-1, with D possibly being TRBD1 (5 bases). Germline V lookup: CDR1 SGHDT, CDR2 YYEEEE. Deletions cut 4 bases from V and 4 bases from J, with 17 bases between. CDR3 size: 15 residues. The CDR3 DNA reads as TGTGCCAGCAGCGCGACAGTAGATCTTTTCACTGAAGCTTTCTTT. Its translation is CASSATVDLFTEAFF.

V is TRBV27 and J is TRBJ1-4; no clear D gene. CDR1 and CDR2 (germline): MNHEY, SMNVEV (reference sequence). The CDR3 is 13 amino acids. The V gene lost 3 bases and the J gene lost 1 base, with 3 bases spanning the gap. As DNA, the CDR3 is TGTGCCAGCAGTTTTCGAACTAATGAAAAACTGTTTTTT. Translating it yields CASSFRTNEKLFF.